These 29 T cell receptor beta chains share one sample of origin, sequenced in a study of Graves' ophthalmopathy and Graves' hyperthyroidism (dated 2018 in TCRdb). Reads for this sample came from an Illumina HiSeq 2000. TCR beta CDR3 regions were amplified from RNA transcripts for repertoire sequencing. The first round was an RT-PCR using HTBI primers with the Qiagen OneStep RT-PCR kit, and this first round was followed by a second-round multiplex PCR, then size selection and purification. Using fastp at Q25 and MiXCR, TCRdb reprocessed the public reads and kept productive beta chains. Rows merge per CDR3 protein into single entries with the most common DNA and genes. Within this sample are roughly 600,000 distinct CDR3 sequences, with about 40% of them counted one time only. Approximately 4.1% of the sample lies in the top ten. The sequenced sample consisted of peripheral blood or thyroid tissue (not recorded which). The receptors were sampled from an adult man with Graves' hyperthyroidism.

J is TRBJ1-1 and V is TRBV15; D not certain. The CDR3 runs 14 residues. Trimming shortened V by 10 bases and J by 0 bases, and 15 bases separated the two germline ends. Germline-derived CDR1 and CDR2 are LNHNV and YYDKDF (reference sequence). This CDR3 reads CASSATHLNTEAFF. The DNA of the CDR3 is TGTGCCAGCTCGGCCACCCACCTGAACACTGAAGCTTTCTTT.

There are many counts of this clonotype. The genes are TRBV6-5 and TRBJ2-7; 10 nucleotides align to TRBD2. The length of the CDR3 is 13 residues. The germline CDR1 and CDR2 sequences are MNHEY and SVGAGI. The CDR3 DNA sequence: TGTGCCAGCAGTTACAGGCCTAGCGGGAGTATGGAGGTC. Encoded protein: CASSYRPSGSMEV.

There are a few counts of this clonotype. CDR3 region: CASSKNRGTGELFF. The CDR3 DNA follows: TGTGCCAGCAGTAAAAACCGGGGGACCGGGGAGCTGTTTTTT. The chain joins TRBV6-5 to TRBJ2-2; TRBD2 is a possible D gene (6 bases). Germline assignment: CDR1 MNHEY and CDR2 SVGAGI. V was clipped by 5 bases and J by 5 bases, with 12 bases between them. CDR3 size: 14 residues.

The genes are TRBV29-1 and TRBJ2-2; D is unclear. Trimming shortened V by 4 bases and J by 10 bases, and 10 bases separated the two germline ends. The CDR3 runs 11 residues. Germline V lookup: CDR1 SQVTM, CDR2 ANQGSEA. The CDR3 coding sequence is TGCAGCGTTGCCCCCATCGTGGAGCTGTTTTTT. This gives the protein CSVAPIVELFF.

On this clonotype itself: This could be a read error, since a much larger clone is one nucleotide away. The rearrangement links TRBV5-1 to TRBJ1-1; a weak D match, TRBD1 (6 bases). Germline CDR1 SGHRS, CDR2 YFSETQ. Trimming cost V 0 bases and J 0 bases, with 9 bases left between them. CDR3 length: 15 amino acids. In DNA, the CDR3 is TGCGCCAGCAGCTTGGGGGGGGCGTTGAACACTGAAGCTTTCTTT. Protein product: CASSLGGALNTEAFF.

The sample holds many counts of this clonotype. The J gene is TRBJ2-7, the V gene TRBV12-3 or TRBV12-4; D not resolved. This CDR3 region has 12 residues. The V end was cut by 3 bases, the J end by 4 bases, with 7 bases between. CDR3 nucleotides: TGTGCCAGCAGTTTCTCCAGGTACGAGCAGTACTTC. This encodes CASSFSRYEQYF.

This clonotype has a count of ten or more. The chain links TRBV5-5 to TRBJ2-6; 9 bases align to TRBD1. CDR3 length equals 17 residues. Germline loops: CDR1 SGHKS, CDR2 YYEKEE (reference sequence). J lost 4 bases, V lost 4 bases, and 9 bases had no gene match. CDR3 bases: TGTGCCAGCAGCCGCGAGGGACAGGGAACAGGGGCCAACGTCCTGACTTTC. Translated: CASSREGQGTGANVLTF.

The rearrangement joins TRBV12-3 or TRBV12-4 to TRBJ1-5; TRBD1 might be the D (6 bases). The length of the CDR3 is 18 residues. V gave up 4 bases and J gave up 4 bases, with 23 bases separating them. CDR3 sequence: CASSYPGDNWDKNQPQHF. As DNA, the CDR3 is TGTGCCAGCAGTTACCCGGGTGATAATTGGGACAAAAATCAGCCCCAGCATTTT.

The chain employs TRBV5-1 and TRBJ2-3, with D maybe TRBD1 (6 bases). CDR1 is SGHRS and CDR2 is YFSETQ in the germline V gene. The CDR3 extends over 16 amino acids. Trimming removed 1 base at V and 0 bases at J, with 12 bases between. The CDR3 sequence: CASSLFRGGSTDTQYF. DNA of the CDR3: TGCGCCAGCAGCTTGTTCAGGGGCGGAAGCACAGATACGCAGTATTTT. Full variable domain (rest looked up from reference TRBV5-1 and TRBJ2-3): KAGVTQTPRYLIKTRGQQVTLSCSPISGHRSVSWYQQTPGQGLQFLFEYFSETQRNKGNFPGRFSGRQFSNSRSEMNVSTLELGDSALYLCASSLFRGGSTDTQYFGPGTRLTVL.

The table lists this clonotype with many counts. The V call is TRBV5-1, the J call TRBJ2-7, with a possible D match to TRBD1 (5 bases). Per germline, CDR1 SGHRS and CDR2 YFSETQ. V gave up 4 bases and J gave up 3 bases, with 11 bases separating them. The CDR3 has 13 amino acids. As DNA, the CDR3 is TGCGCCAGCAGCCTGAGGCAGGGCTACGAGCAGTACTTC. Translated, it gives CASSLRQGYEQYF.

This clonotype was seen more than once but under ten times. The chain is built from TRBV7-9 and TRBJ2-3; the match to TRBD1 covers 8 bases. In germline, CDR1 is SEHNR, CDR2 FQNEAQ (reference sequence). The length of the CDR3 is 15 residues. The V segment lost 5 bases and the J segment 0 bases; nucleotides outside the gene matches: 4. In DNA form, the CDR3 reads TGTGCCAGCAGCGCTAGGACAGGGAGCACAGATACGCAGTATTTT. Its translation is CASSARTGSTDTQYF.

This clonotype was found many times. The chain couples TRBV10-3 to TRBJ1-5; D is uncertain. CDR3 length: 17 amino acids. The V gene lost 10 bases and the J gene lost 1 base, with 23 bases spanning the gap. The V gene's germline CDR1 is ENHRY and CDR2 SYGVKD. The CDR3 spells CASKARRLWASNQPQHF. The DNA of the CDR3 is TGTGCCAGCAAAGCCCGGAGGTTATGGGCGAGCAATCAGCCCCAGCATTTT.

As regards this clonotype: This could be a read error, since a much larger clone is one nucleotide away. V usage is TRBV5-1 and J usage is TRBJ2-7; TRBD1 aligns across 8 bases. The CDR3 totals 15 residues. Germline CDR1 is SGHRS and CDR2 is YFSETQ. The CDR3, as DNA: TGCGCCAGCAGCTCAAGTAGTGGACAGGGCTACGGGCAGTACTTC. This sequence encodes CASSSSSGQGYGQYF.

Only a few counts were recorded for this clonotype. Since a much larger clone is just one base distant, this may be a read error. The V and J genes are TRBV29-1 and TRBJ1-1, with TRBD1 as a possible D gene (5 bases). The CDR3 length is 15 residues. Germline CDR1 is SQVTM and CDR2 is ANQGSEA. The CDR3 region has the DNA TGCAGCGTTCTCGCGACCGGGGGGGAGGGCACTGAAGCTCTCTTT. Amino acids: CSVLATGGEGTEALF.

The rearrangement joins TRBV20-1 to TRBJ2-3, with D maybe TRBD2 (6 bases). Trimming took off 7 bases at V and 2 bases at J, with 19 bases between the two ends. Per the germline V gene, CDR1 is DFQATT and CDR2 is SNEGSKA (reference sequence). The length of the CDR3 is 15 residues. CDR3 sequence reads: CSVPSIREFTDTQYF. The CDR3 DNA follows: TGCAGTGTTCCCTCCATACGGGAGTTCACAGATACGCAGTATTTT.

This chain joins TRBV10-2 and TRBJ1-6, with unresolved D. Germline V gives CDR1 WSHSY, CDR2 SAAADI. V was clipped by 4 bases and J by 9 bases, with 7 bases between them. The length of the CDR3 is 12 residues. The chain's CDR3 is CASSASGSPLHF. CDR3 bases: TGCGCCAGCAGTGCTAGCGGTTCACCCCTCCACTTT.

Details on this clonotype: This likely comes from a read error, as the CDR3 has no conserved phenylalanine or tryptophan at its end. The chain has TRBV5-6 and TRBJ1-2, with D hard to call. The CDR3 is 16 residues long. With 4 bases removed from V and 4 bases from J, the gap between germline ends came to 20 bases. Per the germline V gene, CDR1 is SGHDT and CDR2 is YYEEEE. The CDR3 bases are TGTGCCAGCAGCCCCACCCCGAAGGTGGGATTCTATGGCTACACCCTC. Its translation: CASSPTPKVGFYGYTL.

This clonotype was seen only a few times. The rearrangement links TRBV2 to TRBJ1-1; D is uncertain. Trimming removed 8 bases from V and 1 base from J, with 17 bases in between. CDR1 and CDR2 from the germline V gene are SNHLY and FYNNEI. There are 15 residues in the CDR3. The CDR3 is CASSQIISTNTEAFF. CDR3 bases: TGTGCCAGCTCCCAGATCATATCCACGAACACTGAAGCTTTCTTT.

This clonotype has a count of ten or more. The chain employs TRBV10-2 and TRBJ1-6; D may be TRBD1 (6 bases). Between the trimmed V and J ends, which lost 6 bases and 3 bases, there was a span of 12 bases. The CDR3 runs 15 residues. Germline CDR1 WSHSY, CDR2 SAAADI. The CDR3 sequence is CASRSGQFYNSPLHF. CDR3 coding DNA: TGCGCCAGCAGATCCGGACAGTTCTATAATTCACCCCTCCACTTT.

Regarding this clonotype: This may come from a read error, since a much larger clone is one base off. The J gene is TRBJ1-2, the V gene TRBV5-5; D not resolved. Trimming left V 5 bases short and J 2 bases short, with 7 bases between. Per the germline V gene, CDR1 is SGHKS and CDR2 is YYEKEE (reference sequence). The CDR3 covers 12 residues. The CDR3 loop is CASRTVNYGYTF. The CDR3, as DNA: TGTGCCAGCAGGACGGTGAACTATGGCTACACCTTC.

This clonotype was detected once. This may stem from a read error, because a much larger clone lies one nucleotide away. V is TRBV2 and J is TRBJ2-7; 9 bases agree with TRBD2. Germline CDR1 SNHLY, CDR2 FYNNEI. The CDR3 covers 14 residues. The CDR3 is CASCEYSGRDEQYF. DNA of the CDR3: TGTGCCAGCTGTGAATATAGCGGGAGAGACGAGCAGTACTTC. The full variable domain, its missing parts supplied by reference TRBV2 and TRBJ2-7, is EPEVTQTPSHQVTQMGQEVILRCVPISNHLYFYWYRQILGQKVEFLVSFYNNEISEKSEIFDDQFSVERPDGSNFTLKIRSTKLEDSAMYFCASCEYSGRDEQYFGPGTRLTVT.

This clonotype was seen repeatedly, ten times or more. This chain links TRBV7-8 with TRBJ2-7; 13 bases line up with TRBD2. The CDR3 covers 17 residues. Germline V gene data show CDR1 as SGHVS and CDR2 as FQNEAQ. Trimming removed 4 bases from V and 4 bases from J; junction bases left unmatched: 10. As DNA, the CDR3 is TGTGCCAGCAGCTCCGGGACTAGCGGGGTAAGAAGGTACGAGCAGTACTTC. Its protein is CASSSGTSGVRRYEQYF.

This chain uses TRBV2 with TRBJ1-2; D gene uncertain. V dropped 0 bases and J dropped 5 bases, with 7 bases sitting between them. This CDR3 is 13 amino acids long. CDR1 and CDR2 (germline): SNHLY, FYNNEI. CDR3 residues: CASSEALWYGYTF. The CDR3, as DNA: TGTGCCAGCAGTGAAGCGCTCTGGTATGGCTACACCTTC.

A few counts support this clonotype. V usage is TRBV24-1 and J usage is TRBJ1-5, with D unresolved. The CDR3 spans 14 residues. The V and J ends lost 5 bases and 2 bases respectively, with 9 bases between them. The V gene's germline CDR1 is KGHDR and CDR2 SFDVKD. In nucleotides, the CDR3 is TGTGCCACCAGTGGGTCCGGGGGCAATCAGCCCCAGCATTTT. Its translation is CATSGSGGNQPQHF.

This rearrangement joins TRBV20-1 to TRBJ1-5; D is perhaps TRBD1 (5 bases). CDR3 length: 14 amino acids. Germline lookup yields CDR1 DFQATT and CDR2 SNEGSKA (reference sequence). Trimming left V 2 bases short and J 14 bases short, with 22 bases between. The CDR3 sequence: CSARRGAQQAYEHF. DNA of the CDR3: TGCAGTGCTAGAAGGGGCGCACAGCAAGCCTACGAGCATTTT.

V and J are TRBV12-5 and TRBJ2-3; 11 nucleotides align to TRBD2. The CDR3 is made up of 16 amino acids. Germline loops: CDR1 LGHNT, CDR2 FRNRAP. J lost 4 bases, V lost 0 bases, and 3 bases had no gene match. The CDR3 here is CASGLVLAGAADTQYF. The CDR3 DNA sequence: TGTGCTAGTGGTTTGGTACTAGCGGGAGCAGCAGATACGCAGTATTTT.

Worth noting for this clonotype: At one end, the junction sequence differs from germline, possibly due to a read error. The gene calls are TRBV10-3 and TRBJ2-7; no definite D call. Germline V gene sequence: CDR1 ENHRY, CDR2 SYGVKD. CDR3 length equals 15 residues. The chain's CDR3 is CASSLNLLMGGEQYF. In DNA, the CDR3 is TGTGCCAGCAGTCTAAATCTTCTAATGGGTGGAGAGCAGTACTTC.

This clonotype appeared many times. The chain carries TRBV20-1 and TRBJ1-5, with D perhaps matching TRBD1 (5 bases). From germline, CDR1 is DFQATT and CDR2 SNEGSKA (reference sequence). V dropped 6 bases and J dropped 6 bases, with 18 bases sitting between them. The CDR3 loop spans 14 amino acids. CDR3 protein: CSADRGGLGQPQHF. In DNA form, the CDR3 reads TGCAGTGCGGATAGGGGAGGTTTAGGTCAGCCCCAGCATTTT.

This clonotype was observed at least ten times. The rearrangement links TRBV10-1 to TRBJ1-1, with D perhaps matching TRBD1 (5 bases). Deletions cut 6 bases from V and 4 bases from J, with 12 bases between. This CDR3 has 13 amino acids. Looked up from germline, CDR1 is WNHNN and CDR2 is SYGVQD (reference sequence). CDR3 nucleotides: TGCGCCAGCAGCAGGGATGAATTCACTGAAGCTTTCTTT. Translation gives CASSRDEFTEAFF.